These 29 T cell receptor beta chains were sequenced from one sample in a study of regulatory T cells in long-lasting Graves disease. Noted time point: newly diagnosed GD, antithyroid drugs for less than 3 months. PBMCs were the source of the RNA used for TCR sequencing. The authors built TCR beta libraries using iRepertoire HTBI primers and Arm-PCR of CDR3 regions. TCRdb independently ran MiXCR on the multiplex PCR reads; one entry per CDR3 protein. The table has about 440,000 distinct CDR3 sequences, 15% to 20% seen once. This sample also belongs to another study, concerning T cells in Graves' hyperthyroidism and ophthalmopathy.

Source: peripheral blood mononuclear cells (PBMCs), taken at new diagnosis, from a patient treated with antithyroid drugs. The receptors here all came from a woman aged 25 to 39 with Graves disease.

This chain uses TRBV4-2 with TRBJ2-7; 8 positions match TRBD2. The CDR3 covers 17 residues. J lost 9 bases, V lost 2 bases, and 18 bases had no gene match. Germline CDR1 LGHNA, CDR2 YNFKEQ. The CDR3 region is CASSQLTGTSPFIGQYF. CDR3 coding DNA: TGTGCCAGCAGCCAACTCACCGGGACTAGTCCTTTTATAGGGCAGTACTTC.

This clonotype has only a few counts. The chain has TRBV9 and TRBJ2-2; tentatively, D is TRBD2 (6 bases). Germline V gene sequence: CDR1 SGDLS, CDR2 YYNGEE. The CDR3 length is 16 residues. Trimming left V 4 bases short and J 8 bases short, with 21 bases between. CDR3 nucleotides: TGTGCCAGCAGCCTAACGTCTCTCCGGGGGTCAGGGGAGCTGTTTTTT. This codes for CASSLTSLRGSGELFF.

This clonotype was detected only once. This chain joins TRBV3-1 and TRBJ2-1; D possibly matches TRBD1 or TRBD2 (5 bases each). The CDR3 has 13 residues. Germline CDR1 and CDR2: LGHDT and YNNKEL (reference sequence). The germline V and J ends were trimmed by 0 bases and 16 bases, with 16 bases remaining between them. CDR3: CASSQDLRGTAFF. CDR3 DNA sequence: TGTGCCAGCAGCCAAGATCTGAGGGGTACTGCCTTCTTC.

The chain uses TRBV6-2 or TRBV6-3 and TRBJ1-1; D not resolved. Germline V lookup: CDR1 MNHEY, CDR2 SVGEGT. The CDR3 sequence is 13 residues long. The V gene lost 7 bases and the J gene lost 1 base, with 10 bases spanning the gap. The CDR3 spells CASNPTPNTEAFF. The CDR3 DNA reads TGTGCCAGCAACCCGACTCCGAACACTGAAGCTTTCTTT.

Ten or more counts support this clonotype. The V gene is TRBV20-1, the J gene TRBJ1-5; a weak D match, TRBD1 (5 bases). Germline loops: CDR1 DFQATT, CDR2 SNEGSKA (reference sequence). CDR3 size: 14 residues. V lost 1 base, J lost 0 bases, and 7 bases lay in between. The CDR3 reads CSARGDYSNQPQHF. CDR3 sequence (DNA): TGCAGTGCTAGAGGGGACTATAGCAATCAGCCCCAGCATTTT.

This clonotype was seen a handful of times. V and J are TRBV18 and TRBJ1-5; 8 bases line up with TRBD1. Germline V gene sequence: CDR1 KGHSH, CDR2 LQKENI. J lost 6 bases, V lost 5 bases, and 18 bases had no gene match. This CDR3 region has 18 residues. The CDR3 region is CASSSTRGRLTGGQPQHF. Here the CDR3 DNA reads TGTGCCAGCTCATCGACCAGGGGGCGGCTGACGGGCGGTCAGCCCCAGCATTTT.

This clonotype was counted only a few times. This rearrangement joins TRBV9 to TRBJ2-1; 14 bases match TRBD2. There are 16 residues in the CDR3. The V segment lost 2 bases and the J segment 9 bases; nucleotides outside the gene matches: 7. Germline V gene sequence: CDR1 SGDLS, CDR2 YYNGEE. In DNA, the CDR3 is TGTGCCAGCAGCGTGGCCCCGGGACTAGCGGGAGTTGAGCAGTTCTTC. It translates to CASSVAPGLAGVEQFF.

In this sample, this clonotype turned up many times. The V and J genes are TRBV6-5 and TRBJ1-1; no firm D call. Per the germline V gene, CDR1 is MNHEY and CDR2 is SVGAGI. The CDR3 is 15 residues long. The ends were cut back, 2 bases at V and 0 bases at J, with 10 bases in the middle. CDR3 DNA sequence: TGTGCCAGCAGTTACGTGACGAACTTGAACACTGAAGCTTTCTTT. Translation: CASSYVTNLNTEAFF.

This clonotype was picked up many times. The rearrangement joins TRBV29-1 to TRBJ2-3; 7 bases fit TRBD1. The CDR3 covers 17 residues. Germline CDR1 reads SQVTM; CDR2 reads ANQGSEA. After removal of 5 bases from V and 2 bases from J, the junction contained 16 bases not matched to a gene. CDR3 sequence: CSVPPPAGGHSTDTQYF. The CDR3 coding sequence is TGCAGCGTTCCACCCCCGGCAGGGGGACATTCCACAGATACGCAGTATTTT.

This clonotype has ten or more counts. The chain joins TRBV5-6 to TRBJ1-1; 7 nucleotides line up with TRBD1. V trimming: 0 bases; J trimming: 0 bases; junction bases outside the gene matches: 8. Germline loops: CDR1 SGHDT, CDR2 YYEEEE. This CDR3 is built from 17 residues. The CDR3 DNA follows: TGTGCCAGCAGCTTGGACAGGGGCTTCCAAATGAACACTGAAGCTTTCTTT. This gives the protein CASSLDRGFQMNTEAFF.

This clonotype showed up many times. The chain joins TRBV30 to TRBJ1-1; perhaps TRBD1 as D (6 bases). In germline, CDR1 is GTSNPN, CDR2 SVGIG (reference sequence). The V gene lost 3 bases and the J gene lost 4 bases, with 12 bases spanning the gap. CDR3 size: 13 residues. CDR3 protein: CAWSADSGTEAFF. As DNA, the CDR3 is TGTGCCTGGAGCGCGGACAGTGGCACTGAAGCTTTCTTT.

This clonotype showed up many times. The gene calls are TRBV3-1 and TRBJ1-2; 8 nucleotides agree with TRBD1. CDR3 length: 17 residues. Trimming cost V 2 bases and J 3 bases; bases outside gene matches: 11. Germline CDR1 LGHDT, CDR2 YNNKEL (reference sequence). This CDR3 is CASSQFASGGEDYGYTF. CDR3 DNA sequence: TGTGCCAGCAGCCAATTTGCGTCAGGGGGCGAGGACTATGGCTACACCTTC.

There are many counts of this clonotype. The CDR3 sequence: CAISESQGPWATNEKLFF. Written as DNA, the CDR3 is TGTGCCATCAGTGAGTCTCAGGGGCCGTGGGCAACTAATGAAAAACTGTTTTTT. The rearrangement links TRBV10-3 to TRBJ1-4; possible D gene TRBD1, 6 bases. Deletions cut 0 bases from V and 0 bases from J, with 14 bases between. The CDR3 contains 18 residues. The V gene's germline CDR1 is ENHRY and CDR2 SYGVKD.

The table lists this clonotype with many counts. This chain connects TRBV7-9 to TRBJ2-3; 13 positions match TRBD2. The trim removed 5 bases at V and 2 bases at J, leaving 7 bases unmatched. Germline lookup yields CDR1 SEHNR and CDR2 FQNEAQ (reference sequence). This CDR3 is 17 amino acids long. This CDR3 reads CASSPRTSGRFTDTQYF. The CDR3, as DNA: TGTGCCAGCAGCCCCAGGACTAGCGGGAGATTCACAGATACGCAGTATTTT.

Only a few counts were recorded for this clonotype. The chain joins TRBV27 to TRBJ1-2, with 7 bases lining up with TRBD1. CDR3 length: 14 residues. Germline V gene sequence: CDR1 MNHEY, CDR2 SMNVEV (reference sequence). After removal of 10 bases from V and 6 bases from J, the junction contained 14 bases not matched to a gene. The CDR3, as DNA: TGTGCCACTTCACTAGGGACAGCCGCCGATGGCTACACCTTC. Translation gives CATSLGTAADGYTF.

This clonotype was seen ten or more times. The rearrangement links TRBV30 to TRBJ2-1, with 8 bases matching TRBD2. The germline V gene encodes CDR1 GTSNPN and CDR2 SVGIG (reference sequence). V trimming: 1 base; J trimming: 14 bases; junction bases outside the gene matches: 7. This CDR3 is built from 12 residues. In DNA form, the CDR3 reads TGTGCCTGGAGTGGTGGCGGGAGGTCCGAGTTCTTC. As protein: CAWSGGGRSEFF. Looking up the rest from reference TRBV30 and TRBJ2-1 gives the full variable domain: SQTIHQWPATLVQPVGSPLSLECTVEGTSNPNLYWYRQAAGRGLQLLFYSVGIGQISSEVPQNLSASRPQDRQFILSSKKLLLSDSGFYLCAWSGGGRSEFFGPGTRLTVL.

This clonotype was counted ten times or more. V is TRBV11-3 and J is TRBJ2-5; 12 bases are shared with TRBD2. The J segment lost 5 bases and the V segment lost 1 base, leaving 11 bases of the junction unmatched. The CDR3 runs 18 residues. Germline CDR1 is SGHNT and CDR2 is YENEEA. Here the CDR3 DNA reads TGTGCCAGCAGCTTAGGACTAGCGGGAGATGATTTCGGGGAGACCCAGTACTTC. It is translated as CASSLGLAGDDFGETQYF. Variable domain in full (rest from reference TRBV11-3 and TRBJ2-5): EAGVVQSPRYKIIEKKQPVAFWCNPISGHNTLYWYLQNLGQGPELLIRYENEEAVDDSQLPKDRFSAERLKGVDSTLKIQPAELGDSAVYLCASSLGLAGDDFGETQYFGPGTRLLVL.

There are many counts of this clonotype. The gene calls are TRBV20-1 and TRBJ2-5; D might be TRBD1 (5 bases). The ends were cut back, 7 bases at V and 1 base at J, with 7 bases in the middle. CDR1 and CDR2 (germline): DFQATT, SNEGSKA (reference sequence). The CDR3 extends over 11 amino acids. The CDR3 loop is CSGQFQETQYF. In DNA, the CDR3 is TGCAGTGGACAGTTCCAAGAGACCCAGTACTTC.

At least ten counts were recorded for this clonotype. The chain combines TRBV28 with TRBJ1-5; 9 positions agree with TRBD1. Germline-derived CDR1 and CDR2 are MDHEN and SYDVKM. The CDR3 is made up of 16 amino acids. The V and J ends lost 4 bases and 5 bases, in that order; junction bases with no gene match: 9. This chain's CDR3 is CASSSYRDRAYQPQHF. In DNA, the CDR3 is TGTGCCAGCAGTTCTTACCGGGACAGGGCATATCAGCCCCAGCATTTT.

This clonotype was observed a few times. The chain combines TRBV2 with TRBJ2-7, with TRBD1 matching 7 bases. This CDR3 has 13 amino acids. V trimming: 4 bases; J trimming: 3 bases; junction bases outside the gene matches: 3. The germline CDR1 and CDR2 sequences are SNHLY and FYNNEI. The CDR3 loop reads CASSGGQLYEQYF. DNA for the CDR3: TGTGCCAGCAGTGGGGGACAGCTCTACGAGCAGTACTTC.

V gene TRBV27 combines with J gene TRBJ2-1, with D unresolved. The length of the CDR3 is 18 residues. The V end was cut by 6 bases, the J end by 0 bases, with 21 bases between. Per the germline V gene, CDR1 is MNHEY and CDR2 is SMNVEV (reference sequence). CDR3 loop: CASSPITSRASSYNEQFF. CDR3 nucleotide sequence: TGTGCCAGCAGCCCAATTACCTCAAGAGCGAGCTCCTACAATGAGCAGTTCTTC.

This clonotype was counted many times. This chain uses TRBV7-8 with TRBJ1-1; 11 bases align to TRBD1. CDR1 and CDR2 from the germline V gene are SGHVS and FQNEAQ. The CDR3 extends over 21 amino acids. Germline trimming cut 2 bases from V and 0 bases from J; bases unmatched to any gene: 17. The DNA of the CDR3 is TGTGCCAGCAGCTTATTCTCTCTAGGACAGGGGGCCGGGTCCGTGAACACTGAAGCTTTCTTT. The encoded protein is CASSLFSLGQGAGSVNTEAFF.

This clonotype was found many times. V usage is TRBV15 and J usage is TRBJ2-5; perhaps TRBD2 as D (5 bases). Per germline, CDR1 LNHNV and CDR2 YYDKDF (reference sequence). The CDR3 has 15 amino acids. The V end was cut by 4 bases, the J end by 5 bases, with 17 bases between. The CDR3 spells CATSKTLASSETQYF. In nucleotides, the CDR3 is TGTGCCACCAGCAAGACCCTAGCCTCTTCTGAGACCCAGTACTTC.

The rearrangement links TRBV27 to TRBJ2-1; no clear D. The CDR3 runs 13 residues. In germline, CDR1 is MNHEY, CDR2 SMNVEV (reference sequence). V was trimmed by 6 bases and J by 3 bases, leaving 9 bases between them. The CDR3 sequence is CASSRPIYNEQFF. The CDR3 nucleotides read TGTGCCAGCAGCCGTCCGATCTACAATGAGCAGTTCTTC.

This clonotype has only one observation. The chain has TRBV20-1 and TRBJ2-3; D perhaps matches TRBD1 (5 bases). CDR1 is DFQATT and CDR2 is SNEGSKA in the germline V gene (reference sequence). This CDR3 is 14 amino acids long. Trimming cost V 5 bases and J 0 bases, with 12 bases left between them. For the CDR3, the DNA is TGCAGTGCTCAGACAGCTCCCAGCACAGATACGCAGTATTTT. It codes for CSAQTAPSTDTQYF.

This clonotype was counted many times. The chain employs TRBV28 and TRBJ2-7; no reliable D call. CDR3 size: 13 residues. V was trimmed by 7 bases and J by 1 base, leaving 11 bases between them. CDR1 is MDHEN and CDR2 is SYDVKM in the germline V gene. The CDR3, as DNA: TGTGCCAGCAAGGTCTGGGGTTCCTACGAGCAGTACTTC. Amino acid sequence: CASKVWGSYEQYF. The full variable domain, completed using reference TRBV28 and TRBJ2-7, is DVKVTQSSRYLVKRTGEKVFLECVQDMDHENMFWYRQDPGLGLRLIYFSYDVKMKEKGDIPEGYSVSREKKERFSLILESASTNQTSMYLCASKVWGSYEQYFGPGTRLTVT.

This clonotype was recorded at least ten times. CDR3 DNA sequence: TGTGCCAGCAGCTTCCCCTTAGCGCAAACTAGCACAGATACGCAGTATTTT. It yields the protein CASSFPLAQTSTDTQYF. The chain employs TRBV13 and TRBJ2-3, with D possibly TRBD2 on 5 matching bases. The CDR3 runs to 17 residues. Trimming took off 3 bases at V and 0 bases at J, with 16 bases between the two ends. Per the germline V gene, CDR1 is PRHDT and CDR2 is FYEKMQ (reference sequence).

This clonotype was counted a few times. The chain carries TRBV11-2 and TRBJ1-2; tentatively, D is TRBD1 (6 bases). The V end was cut by 5 bases, the J end by 8 bases, with 18 bases between. From germline, CDR1 is SGHAT and CDR2 FQNNGV. This CDR3 region has 14 residues. This CDR3 is CASSHAGTTEGYTF. DNA of the CDR3: TGTGCCAGCAGCCATGCTGGGACAACGGAGGGCTACACCTTC.

The genes are TRBV6-1 and TRBJ1-6; maybe TRBD1 (5 bases). Germline V CDR1 and CDR2: MNHNS, SASEGT. V was pared by 6 bases and J by 0 bases, with 12 bases between. The CDR3 contains 16 residues. CDR3 protein: CASSRDGSSYNSPLHF. DNA of the CDR3: TGTGCCAGCAGCCGGGACGGGAGCTCCTATAATTCACCCCTCCACTTT.